The entry below gives a single TCR beta chain sequence along with its context. Its antigen remains unidentified. The data originate from a study of blood T cells in healthy people across ages. The CDR3 extends over 19 amino acids. V was pared by 8 bases and J by 0 bases, with 17 bases of the junction left unmatched. Germline V gene data show CDR1 as MGHRA and CDR2 as YSYEKL. The study's findings and limits: Both higher diversity and more naive CD4+ cells marked long-lived donors when set against aged donors.

Primers used in a second PCR of roughly 7 to 12 cycles were a sample-barcoded 5' primer and a J-beta primer mix. TCRdb re-analysed the 5' RACE reads in MiXCR, keeping a single row per CDR3 protein. The sample records some 900,000 distinct CDR3 sequences, approximately 49% being singletons. Per sample, a minimum of 7 million PBMCs were isolated. This clonotype originated in a man under 40 in good health. The genes are TRBV4-1 and TRBJ2-1; 9 bases are shared with TRBD1. Sequenced input: blood. CDR3 protein: CASGLPGDRVLPSYNEQFF. The CDR3 DNA reads TGCGCCAGCGGCCTGCCCGGGGACAGGGTGCTCCCCTCCTACAATGAGCAGTTCTTC.